The 16 T cell receptor beta chains below were found in one sample sequenced in a study of control samples from healthy donors and cancer patients. Data came from immunoSEQ multiplex PCR; TCRdb stores just in-frame clones and leaves some out. In the table there are about 120,000 clones, 93% of which are singletons. Specimen: blood. The receptors derive from a man younger than 40 in good health.

This clone was picked up a small number of times. The chain combines TRBV2 with TRBJ1-3; no reliable D call. The CDR3 runs 15 residues. The V gene's germline CDR1 is SNHLY and CDR2 FYNNEI. Trimming removed 4 bases from V and 0 bases from J, with 10 bases in between. CDR3 amino acids: CASSVRQFSGNTIYF. CDR3 nucleotides: TGTGCCAGCAGTGTAAGGCAGTTCTCTGGAAACACCATATATTTT.

The chain joins TRBV7-2 to TRBJ1-5; D unresolved. Germline V CDR1 and CDR2: SGHTA, FQGNSA. Trimming shortened V by 5 bases and J by 4 bases, and 15 bases separated the two germline ends. There are 15 residues in the CDR3. The CDR3 region is CASSLSPQANQPQHF. DNA of the CDR3: TGTGCCAGCAGCCTAAGTCCCCAGGCTAATCAGCCCCAGCATTTT.

V gene TRBV13 combines with J gene TRBJ2-5; no clear D. The V and J ends lost 4 bases and 4 bases respectively, with 4 bases between them. The CDR3 extends over 11 amino acids. CDR1 is PRHDT and CDR2 is FYEKMQ in the germline V gene (reference sequence). CDR3 sequence (DNA): TGTGCCAGCAGCTCCAGAGAGACCCAGTACTTC. Its protein product is CASSSRETQYF. Full variable domain (missing parts from reference TRBV13 and TRBJ2-5): AAGVIQSPRHLIKEKRETATLKCYPIPRHDTVYWYQQGPGQDPQFLISFYEKMQSDKGSIPDRFSAQQFSDYHSELNMSSLELGDSALYFCASSSRETQYFGPGTRLLVL.

The rearrangement links TRBV28 to TRBJ1-5; unclear D gene. V lost 3 bases, J lost 2 bases, and 14 bases lay in between. The CDR3 totals 16 residues. Germline V lookup: CDR1 MDHEN, CDR2 SYDVKM. CDR3 amino acids: CASSLLFLVGNQPQHF. CDR3 DNA sequence: TGTGCCAGCAGTTTGCTCTTTTTAGTAGGCAATCAGCCCCAGCATTTT.

The rearrangement links TRBV15 to TRBJ1-1; 9 bases are shared with TRBD1. The junction had 8 bases not matched to a gene; V was cut back by 3 bases and J by 6 bases. CDR3 length equals 15 residues. CDR1 and CDR2 (germline): LNHNV, YYDKDF (reference sequence). CDR3 amino acids: CATSSITGGRAEAFF. In DNA form, the CDR3 reads TGTGCCACCAGCAGTATTACAGGGGGCAGGGCTGAAGCTTTCTTT.

The chain joins TRBV25-1 to TRBJ2-7; 9 bases match TRBD1. V was pared by 3 bases and J by 0 bases, with 9 bases of the junction left unmatched. The CDR3 extends over 17 amino acids. Germline assignment: CDR1 MGHDK and CDR2 SYGVNS. The CDR3 DNA reads as TGTGCCAGCAGTGACCGAGCCGGGACAGGGAGCTCCTACGAGCAGTACTTC. It encodes CASSDRAGTGSSYEQYF.

CDR3 region: CASSYSGDRGLFF. The DNA of the CDR3 is TGTGCCAGCAGTTACTCAGGGGACAGGGGACTGTTTTTT. J is TRBJ1-4 and V is TRBV6-6; 10 positions agree with TRBD1. The CDR3 covers 13 residues. The J segment lost 13 bases and the V segment lost 0 bases, leaving 2 bases of the junction unmatched. CDR1 is MNHNY, CDR2 SVGAGI, per germline (reference sequence).

The V call is TRBV7-6, the J call TRBJ1-3; TRBD1 matches at 8 bases. Germline-derived CDR1 and CDR2 are SGHVS and FNYEAQ. The V and J ends lost 1 base and 0 bases, in that order; junction bases with no gene match: 2. This CDR3 comprises 16 residues. CDR3 residues: CASSLEGTGSGNTIYF. DNA of the CDR3: TGTGCCAGCAGCTTAGAAGGGACAGGCTCTGGAAACACCATATATTTT.

The V gene is TRBV5-6, the J gene TRBJ2-1; D possibly corresponds to TRBD2 (6 bases). The germline V gene encodes CDR1 SGHDT and CDR2 YYEEEE. V was pared by 1 base and J by 2 bases, with 13 bases between. The CDR3 is made up of 16 amino acids. The CDR3 region is CASSLSAGFTYNEQFF. CDR3 nucleotide sequence: TGTGCCAGCAGCTTGAGTGCGGGGTTCACCTACAATGAGCAGTTCTTC.

The chain joins TRBV10-1 to TRBJ2-1; D may be TRBD2 (6 bases). Germline V lookup: CDR1 WNHNN, CDR2 SYGVQD (reference sequence). The CDR3 length is 17 residues. Trimming removed 4 bases at V and 5 bases at J, with 21 bases between. CDR3 bases: TGCGCCAGCAGTGTGCGGGCTAGCGCCCTGGGAGACAATGAGCAGTTCTTC. It specifies CASSVRASALGDNEQFF.

The rearrangement uses TRBV28 and TRBJ1-2; a possible D gene is TRBD1 (5 bases). V lost 5 bases and J lost 4, with 14 bases in between. The CDR3 contains 14 residues. CDR1 and CDR2 (germline): MDHEN, SYDVKM. The DNA of the CDR3 is TGTGCCAGCAGTAATCCGGACGGGGGCTATGGCTACACCTTC. This encodes CASSNPDGGYGYTF.

J is TRBJ1-1 and V is TRBV27; D remains ambiguous. CDR3 length equals 12 residues. Between the trimmed V and J ends, which lost 9 bases and 4 bases, there was a span of 12 bases. Germline loops: CDR1 MNHEY, CDR2 SMNVEV (reference sequence). Written as DNA, the CDR3 is TGTGCCAGTGGAAGGTGGAGCACTGAAGCTTTCTTT. It encodes CASGRWSTEAFF.

CDR3 nucleotide sequence: TGTGCCAGCAGCCCGAGGACAGGCGGGGAGCTGTTTTTT. Amino acids: CASSPRTGGELFF. The rearrangement joins TRBV5-4 to TRBJ2-2; TRBD1 aligns across 7 bases. This CDR3 has 13 amino acids. V was clipped by 4 bases and J by 7 bases; unmatched bases: 4. Germline CDR1 is SGHNT and CDR2 is YYREEE (reference sequence).

The CDR3: CASSLYGEGASPLHF. Written as DNA, the CDR3 is TGTGCCAGCAGTTTATACGGAGAGGGGGCTTCACCCCTCCACTTT. The chain employs TRBV27 and TRBJ1-6; 7 nucleotides align to TRBD1. The V and J ends lost 1 base and 9 bases, in that order; junction bases with no gene match: 6. Germline V gene data show CDR1 as MNHEY and CDR2 as SMNVEV (reference sequence). This CDR3 is built from 15 residues.

V and J are TRBV19 and TRBJ2-3; 7 positions match TRBD2. J gave up 3 bases and V 1 base, and 7 bases lay outside the gene matches. The length of the CDR3 is 16 residues. Germline assignment: CDR1 LNHDA and CDR2 SQIVND (reference sequence). The CDR3 region is CASSIGGLGRTDTQYF. The CDR3 DNA reads as TGTGCCAGTAGTATAGGCGGACTAGGGAGAACAGATACGCAGTATTTT.

This CDR3 is CASNFRGGETQYF. In DNA, the CDR3 is TGTGCCAGCAACTTCCGGGGCGGGGAGACCCAGTACTTC. The chain uses TRBV28 and TRBJ2-5; D might be TRBD1 or TRBD2, each matching 5 bases. Germline V gene data show CDR1 as MDHEN and CDR2 as SYDVKM. This CDR3 is 13 amino acids long. With 7 bases removed from V and 5 bases from J, the gap between germline ends came to 14 bases.